This T cell receptor (beta chain) appears in the sequencing data of a study of T cell responses to AZD1222 COVID-19 vaccine. Study results and limitations: Epitopes outside B.1.351 and B.1.1.7 mutated regions reportedly drew nearly half of spike TCRs. Donors were largely white British and mainly female; clonal diversity was possibly underestimated.

CDR1 and CDR2 from the germline V gene are KGHSH and LQKENI. V was pared by 1 base and J by 4 bases, with 4 bases of the junction left unmatched. This CDR3 has 15 residues. TCRdb keeps only in-frame clones here, not all; method: immunoSEQ multiplex PCR. The table records about 81,000 clones, around 90% of them present only once. Turning to this clone: Its cognate antigen is unknown.

The source is an adult who received the AZD1222 COVID-19 vaccine. The V and J genes are TRBV18 and TRBJ2-1, with 7 bases that match TRBD2. This specimen consisted of peripheral blood, obtained 28 days after the second AZD1222 dose. The CDR3 region has the DNA TGTGCCAGCTCACCACGGGAGGGATCATACAATGAGCAGTTCTTC. Its translation is CASSPREGSYNEQFF.